This T cell receptor (beta chain) was sequenced for a study of OX40 agonist ivuxolimab in advanced cancers. Study-wide context: An agonistic anti-OX40 (CD134) antibody, ivuxolimab, was used to treat the patients.

This clone was seen only once. Other DNA sequences within the sample encode an identical CDR3. CDR3 length: 13 amino acids. In germline, CDR1 is MDHEN, CDR2 SYDVKM. Deletions cut 3 bases from V and 3 bases from J, with 8 bases between. Method: immunoSEQ multiplex PCR; TCRdb's copy keeps in-frame clones and lacks some. The sample shows 50,000 to 75,000 clones, roughly four fifths of them seen only once. The J gene is TRBJ1-2, the V gene TRBV28; no clear D. This sequence originates from an adult with an advanced solid tumor such as melanoma, head and neck, liver or kidney cancer. The specimen was CD4+ or CD8+ T cells sorted from blood, collected in a trial of the OX40 agonist ivuxolimab. This chain's CDR3 is CASSFGFDYGYTF. CDR3 coding DNA: TGTGCCAGCAGTTTCGGGTTTGACTATGGCTACACCTTC.